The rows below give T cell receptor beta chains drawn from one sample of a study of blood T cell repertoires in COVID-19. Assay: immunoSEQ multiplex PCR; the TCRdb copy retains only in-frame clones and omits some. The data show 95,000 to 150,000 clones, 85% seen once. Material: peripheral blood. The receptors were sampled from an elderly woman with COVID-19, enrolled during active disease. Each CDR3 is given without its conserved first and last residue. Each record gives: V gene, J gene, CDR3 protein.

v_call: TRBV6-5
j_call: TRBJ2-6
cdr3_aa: ASSPTFGANVLT

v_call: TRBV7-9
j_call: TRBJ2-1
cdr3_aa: ASSSPLPGGEQF

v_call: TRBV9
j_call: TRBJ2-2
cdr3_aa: ASSWGLAGTTGELF

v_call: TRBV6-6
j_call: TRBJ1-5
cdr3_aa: ASGYTGGNQPQH

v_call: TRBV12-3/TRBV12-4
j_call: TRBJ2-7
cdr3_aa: ASSLRPGGEQY

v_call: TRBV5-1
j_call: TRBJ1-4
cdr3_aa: ASSSKLTGEKTNEKLF

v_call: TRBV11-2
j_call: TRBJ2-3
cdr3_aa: ASSPAGGTTDTQY

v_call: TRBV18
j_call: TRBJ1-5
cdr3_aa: ASSFQGNQPQH

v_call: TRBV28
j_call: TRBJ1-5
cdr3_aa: ASSLAAPQQPQH

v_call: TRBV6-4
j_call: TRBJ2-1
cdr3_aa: ASNSENTYNEQF

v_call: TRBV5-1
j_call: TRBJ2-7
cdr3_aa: ASSLGNSGGYEQY

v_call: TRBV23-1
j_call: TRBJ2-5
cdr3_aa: ASSYNRRDNTGETQY

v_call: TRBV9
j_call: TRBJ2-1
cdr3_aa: ASNRHGESLRTENEQF

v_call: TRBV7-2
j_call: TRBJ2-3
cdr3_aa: ASSPWTGADTQY

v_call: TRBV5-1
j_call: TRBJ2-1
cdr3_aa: ASKYRYRPVNEQF

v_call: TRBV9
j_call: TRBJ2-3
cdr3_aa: ASSPDRSTDTQY

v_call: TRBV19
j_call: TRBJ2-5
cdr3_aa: ASSRTGLQETQY

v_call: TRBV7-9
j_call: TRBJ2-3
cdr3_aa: ASSLDERGPDTQY

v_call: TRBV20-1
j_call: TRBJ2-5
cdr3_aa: SASPGRETQY

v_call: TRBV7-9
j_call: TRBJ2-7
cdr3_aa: ASSSNGLAGGPFTDEQY

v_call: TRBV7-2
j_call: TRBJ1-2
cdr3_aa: ASSLVPDRGYGYT

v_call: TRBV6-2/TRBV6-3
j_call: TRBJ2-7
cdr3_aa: ASSYLQDNSYEQY

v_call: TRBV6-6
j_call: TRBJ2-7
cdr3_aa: ASSYSRATYEQY

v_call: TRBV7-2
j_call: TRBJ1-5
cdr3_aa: ASSSQTGGQPQH

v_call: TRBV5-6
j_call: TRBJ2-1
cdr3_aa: ASSLTGGAYNEQF

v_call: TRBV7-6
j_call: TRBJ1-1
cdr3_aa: ASSLRSNGGTEAF

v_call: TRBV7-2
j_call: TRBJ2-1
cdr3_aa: ASSLGFLAGGFKNEQF

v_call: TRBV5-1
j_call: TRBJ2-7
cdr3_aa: ASSFSRRASGSFSHEQY

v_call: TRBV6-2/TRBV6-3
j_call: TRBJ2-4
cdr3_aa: ASSYSTSGETKNIQY

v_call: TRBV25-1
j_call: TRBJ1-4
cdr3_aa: ASRRTAAEKLF

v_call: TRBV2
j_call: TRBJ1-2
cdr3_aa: ASSESGNYGYT

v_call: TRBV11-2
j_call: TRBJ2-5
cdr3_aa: ASSLRQGRSGLQETQY

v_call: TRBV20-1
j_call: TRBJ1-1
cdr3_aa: KSTVNTEAF

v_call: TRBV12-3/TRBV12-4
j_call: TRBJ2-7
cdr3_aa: ASSLTGSYEQY

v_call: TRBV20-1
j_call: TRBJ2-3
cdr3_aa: SASRLATDTQY

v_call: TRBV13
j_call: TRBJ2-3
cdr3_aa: ASSLAGGGTDTQY

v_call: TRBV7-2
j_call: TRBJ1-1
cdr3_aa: ASSLNQEGAAF

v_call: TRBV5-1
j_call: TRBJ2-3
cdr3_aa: ASRELAEDTQY

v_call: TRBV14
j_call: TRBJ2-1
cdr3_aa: ASSQETHGGKVLNEQF

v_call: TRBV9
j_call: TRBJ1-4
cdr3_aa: ASSVGDRNNEKLF

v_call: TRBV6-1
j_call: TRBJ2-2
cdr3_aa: ASSESPLGELF

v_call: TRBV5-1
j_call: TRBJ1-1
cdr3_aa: ASSLVLHWGMNTEAF